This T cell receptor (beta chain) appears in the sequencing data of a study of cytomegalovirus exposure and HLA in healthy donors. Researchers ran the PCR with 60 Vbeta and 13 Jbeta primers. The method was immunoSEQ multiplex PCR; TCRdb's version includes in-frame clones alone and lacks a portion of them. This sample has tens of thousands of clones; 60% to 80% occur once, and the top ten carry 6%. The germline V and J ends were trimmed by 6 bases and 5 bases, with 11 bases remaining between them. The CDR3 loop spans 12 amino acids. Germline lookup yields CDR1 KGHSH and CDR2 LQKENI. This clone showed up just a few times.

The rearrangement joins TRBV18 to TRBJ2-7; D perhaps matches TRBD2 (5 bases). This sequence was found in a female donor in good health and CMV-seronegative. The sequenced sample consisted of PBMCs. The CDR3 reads CASSRGFDEQYF. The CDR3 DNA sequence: TGTGCCAGCTCTCGAGGGTTCGACGAGCAGTACTTC.